The present T cell receptor (beta chain) was sequenced within a study of OX40 agonist ivuxolimab in advanced cancers. Only in-frame clones appear in the TCRdb table, and some are missing; sequencing was by immunoSEQ multiplex PCR. The sample includes some 150,000 clones, around nine tenths of them seen just once. Germline V gene sequence: CDR1 LNHDA, CDR2 SQIVND (reference sequence). The ends lost 6 bases at V and 6 bases at J; junction bases unmatched: 10. This CDR3 has 16 residues. The receptor was derived from an adult with an advanced solid tumor such as melanoma, head and neck, liver or kidney cancer. Sequences were derived from CD4+ or CD8+ T cells sorted from blood, sampled in a trial of the OX40 agonist ivuxolimab. J is TRBJ2-1 and V is TRBV19, with TRBD1 matching 11 bases. The CDR3 sequence: CASSEVRDRGVNEQFF. In DNA form, the CDR3 reads TGTGCCAGTAGCGAAGTCCGGGACAGGGGGGTCAATGAGCAGTTCTTC.